Each of the 25 T cell receptor beta chains below was sequenced from the same sample in a study of human CD8 memory T cell subsets. UMI-labeled 5' RACE was the method by which TCR beta libraries were made. Reanalyzing the 5' RACE reads, TCRdb keeps one entry per CDR3 protein, without DNA. The table lists about 7,900 distinct CDR3 sequences. The sequencing input was CD8+ T cells from PBMCs. The receptors originated from a human donor in good health.

This chain connects TRBV7-2 to TRBJ1-2. Germline V gives CDR1 SGHTA, CDR2 FQGNSA. The CDR3 consists of 14 residues. CDR3 sequence reads: CASSTAYREGSYTF.

The chain recombines TRBV20-1 with TRBJ2-1; as DNA is missing, the TRBD2 call by TCRdb cannot be tested. Germline-derived CDR1 and CDR2 are DFQATT and SNEGSKA (reference sequence). The CDR3 totals 14 residues. The CDR3 loop is CSAVAGGTYNEQFF.

This sequence joins TRBV4-1 and TRBJ2-7; TCRdb proposes TRBD1, but this gene call is untestable without DNA. The CDR3 sequence is 15 residues long. Germline V CDR1 and CDR2: MGHRA, YSYEKL. This CDR3 is CASSPGPLGPSEQYF.

This clonotype registers large by frequency. The J gene is TRBJ2-5, the V gene TRBV7-9. The CDR3 has 18 amino acids. The germline V gene encodes CDR1 SEHNR and CDR2 FQNEAQ (reference sequence). This chain's CDR3 is CASSRTNLVHRDQETQYF.

V is TRBV11-3 and J is TRBJ2-5. From germline, CDR1 is SGHNT and CDR2 YENEEA. This CDR3 spans 13 amino acids. The CDR3: CASSLWTQETQYF.

The chain is built from TRBV27 and TRBJ2-3; TCRdb proposes TRBD2, but this gene call is untestable without DNA. The CDR3 is 18 amino acids. Germline CDR1 is MNHEY and CDR2 is SMNVEV (reference sequence). The CDR3 loop is CASRSGTSGPRPTDTQYF.

The chain carries TRBV30 and TRBJ2-3; TCRdb gives TRBD1 as the D gene, but with no DNA this cannot be confirmed. Looked up from germline, CDR1 is GTSNPN and CDR2 is SVGIG (reference sequence). The CDR3 consists of 14 residues. CDR3 loop: CAWKVGGFTDTQYF.

CDR3 loop: CASSPSMNTEAFF. The chain links TRBV7-9 to TRBJ1-1. Germline values: CDR1 SEHNR, CDR2 FQNEAQ (reference sequence). This CDR3 region has 13 residues.

The rearrangement joins TRBV27 to TRBJ2-1; the TCRdb call, TRBD1, lacks DNA for checking. Germline V gene lookup returns CDR1 MNHEY and CDR2 SMNVEV (reference sequence). The CDR3 is made up of 14 amino acids. The CDR3 spells CASSTGLSYNEQFF.

The chain is built from TRBV7-9 and TRBJ2-1. CDR3 length: 17 residues. The V gene's germline CDR1 is SEHNR and CDR2 FQNEAQ (reference sequence). CDR3 sequence reads: CASSTENGVSVYNEQFF.

The V and J genes are TRBV12-3 or TRBV12-4 and TRBJ2-5; as DNA is missing, the TRBD1 call by TCRdb cannot be tested. The length of the CDR3 is 15 residues. The CDR3 loop reads CASSPTGGRQQTQYF.

The chain is built from TRBV7-9 and TRBJ2-3; TCRdb returns TRBD1, unconfirmable since there is no DNA. Germline loops: CDR1 SEHNR, CDR2 FQNEAQ (reference sequence). This CDR3 is 17 amino acids long. The CDR3 sequence is CASSLGTGAGDTDTQYF.

This clonotype is labeled medium-sized (0.01 to 0.1%) based on frequency. The chain's CDR3 is CASSGSGGLITEAFF. This chain links TRBV7-8 with TRBJ1-1. From germline, CDR1 is SGHVS and CDR2 FQNEAQ. The CDR3 sequence is 15 residues long.

The V gene is TRBV6-2 or TRBV6-3, the J gene TRBJ2-7; TCRdb gives TRBD1 as the D gene, but with no DNA this cannot be confirmed. CDR1 and CDR2 (germline): MNHEY, SVGEGT. The CDR3 runs 16 residues. CDR3 sequence reads: CASSSPFGQGHYEQYF.

The chain carries TRBV7-9 and TRBJ2-7; TCRdb calls TRBD1, which cannot be checked without DNA. Germline lookup yields CDR1 SEHNR and CDR2 FQNEAQ (reference sequence). The length of the CDR3 is 15 residues. CDR3 region: CASSLEGQGTYEQYF.

Frequency places this clonotype as large. The chain employs TRBV29-1 and TRBJ2-2; checking the TCRdb D call of TRBD1 is not possible without DNA. Germline-derived CDR1 and CDR2 are SQVTM and ANQGSEA. The CDR3 runs to 15 residues. CDR3 sequence: CSVAPTGGGTGELFF.

The chain is built from TRBV20-1 and TRBJ2-7; checking the TCRdb D call of TRBD1 is not possible without DNA. This CDR3 comprises 13 residues. Germline V CDR1 and CDR2: DFQATT, SNEGSKA (reference sequence). The CDR3 sequence: CSAKDRGPYEQYF.

The chain uses TRBV20-1 and TRBJ1-2. Germline assignment: CDR1 DFQATT and CDR2 SNEGSKA (reference sequence). The CDR3 totals 11 residues. The CDR3 loop is CSASEPAGYTF.

By frequency, this clonotype is medium-sized. The CDR3 region is CASSLIGGGPDTQYF. The chain has TRBV5-1 and TRBJ2-3; as DNA is missing, the TRBD2 call by TCRdb cannot be tested. This CDR3 region has 15 residues. From germline, CDR1 is SGHRS and CDR2 YFSETQ.

The V call is TRBV27, the J call TRBJ2-1. CDR1 and CDR2 from the germline V gene are MNHEY and SMNVEV (reference sequence). This CDR3 is 11 amino acids long. This CDR3 is CASSLGNEQFF.

The CDR3 is CSASPGRIYNEQFF. V usage is TRBV20-1 and J usage is TRBJ2-1; TCRdb names TRBD1, which stays unverified in the absence of DNA. Germline CDR1 DFQATT, CDR2 SNEGSKA (reference sequence). CDR3 size: 14 residues.

The rearrangement links TRBV2 to TRBJ2-3; TCRdb's D gene call, TRBD1, goes unchecked for lack of DNA. The CDR3 contains 14 residues. The V gene's germline CDR1 is SNHLY and CDR2 FYNNEI. The CDR3 here is CASSEAAGIDTQYF.

This CDR3 is CSARDIRGDMGSPLHF. The V gene is TRBV20-1, the J gene TRBJ1-6; TCRdb outputs TRBD1, but without DNA this stays unchecked. There are 16 residues in the CDR3. CDR1 and CDR2 from the germline V gene are DFQATT and SNEGSKA (reference sequence).

This clonotype is called large based on its frequency. This chain connects TRBV5-4 to TRBJ2-1. Looked up from germline, CDR1 is SGHNT and CDR2 is YYREEE (reference sequence). The length of the CDR3 is 14 residues. The CDR3 loop is CASSSDSSYNEQFF.

The chain recombines TRBV7-9 with TRBJ2-1. The CDR3 loop spans 12 amino acids. Germline lookup yields CDR1 SEHNR and CDR2 FQNEAQ (reference sequence). Here the CDR3 reads CASSPSGIEQFF.